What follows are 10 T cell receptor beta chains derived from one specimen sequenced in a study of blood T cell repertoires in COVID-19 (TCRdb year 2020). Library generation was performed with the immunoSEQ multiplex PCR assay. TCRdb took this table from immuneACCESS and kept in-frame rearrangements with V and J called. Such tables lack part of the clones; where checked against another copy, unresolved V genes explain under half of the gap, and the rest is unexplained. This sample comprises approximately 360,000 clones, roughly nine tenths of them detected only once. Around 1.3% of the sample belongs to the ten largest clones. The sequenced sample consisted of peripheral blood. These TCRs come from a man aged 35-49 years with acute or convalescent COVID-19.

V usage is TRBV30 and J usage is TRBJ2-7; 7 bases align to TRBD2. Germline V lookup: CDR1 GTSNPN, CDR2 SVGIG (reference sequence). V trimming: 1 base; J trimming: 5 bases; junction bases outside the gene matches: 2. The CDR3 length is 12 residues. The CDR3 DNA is TGTGCCTGGAGTGGAGGGAGGGACGAGCAGTACTTC. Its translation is CAWSGGRDEQYF.

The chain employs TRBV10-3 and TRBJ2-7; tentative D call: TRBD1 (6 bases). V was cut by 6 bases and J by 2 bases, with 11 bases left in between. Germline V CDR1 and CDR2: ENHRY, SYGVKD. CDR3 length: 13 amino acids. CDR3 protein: CAISPRDTYEQYF. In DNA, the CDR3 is TGTGCCATCAGCCCACGGGACACCTACGAGCAGTACTTC.

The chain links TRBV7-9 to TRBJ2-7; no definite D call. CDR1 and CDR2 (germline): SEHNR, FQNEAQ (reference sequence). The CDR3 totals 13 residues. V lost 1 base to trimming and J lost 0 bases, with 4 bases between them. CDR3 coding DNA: TGTGCCAGCAGCTTAGACAGCTCCTACGAGCAGTACTTC. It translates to CASSLDSSYEQYF.

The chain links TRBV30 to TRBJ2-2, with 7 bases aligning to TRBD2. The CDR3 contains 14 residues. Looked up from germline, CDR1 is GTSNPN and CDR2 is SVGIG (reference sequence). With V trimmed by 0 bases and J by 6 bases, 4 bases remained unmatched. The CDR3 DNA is TGTGCCTGGAGTGTACTGGGAGGGGCCGGGGAGCTGTTTTTT. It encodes CAWSVLGGAGELFF.

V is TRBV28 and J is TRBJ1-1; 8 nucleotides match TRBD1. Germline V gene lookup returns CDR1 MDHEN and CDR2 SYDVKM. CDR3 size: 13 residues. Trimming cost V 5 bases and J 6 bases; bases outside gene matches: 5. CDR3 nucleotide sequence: TGTGCCAGCAGTGGTGGACAGGGCGCTGAAGCTTTCTTT. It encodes CASSGGQGAEAFF. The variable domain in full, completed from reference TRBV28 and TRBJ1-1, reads DVKVTQSSRYLVKRTGEKVFLECVQDMDHENMFWYRQDPGLGLRLIYFSYDVKMKEKGDIPEGYSVSREKKERFSLILESASTNQTSMYLCASSGGQGAEAFFGQGTRLTVV.

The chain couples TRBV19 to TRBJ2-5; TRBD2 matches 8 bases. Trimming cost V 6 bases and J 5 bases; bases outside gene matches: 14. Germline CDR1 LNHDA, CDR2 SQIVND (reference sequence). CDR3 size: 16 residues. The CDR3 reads CASSTLGGLVIETQYF. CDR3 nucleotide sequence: TGTGCCAGTAGCACCCTCGGGGGACTAGTAATTGAGACCCAGTACTTC.

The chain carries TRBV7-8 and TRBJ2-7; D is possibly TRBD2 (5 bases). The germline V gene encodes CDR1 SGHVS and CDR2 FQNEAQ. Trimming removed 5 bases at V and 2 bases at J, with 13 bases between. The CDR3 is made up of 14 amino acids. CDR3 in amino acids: CASSSPRAPYEQYF. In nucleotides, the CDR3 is TGTGCCAGCAGCAGTCCGAGGGCCCCCTACGAGCAGTACTTC.

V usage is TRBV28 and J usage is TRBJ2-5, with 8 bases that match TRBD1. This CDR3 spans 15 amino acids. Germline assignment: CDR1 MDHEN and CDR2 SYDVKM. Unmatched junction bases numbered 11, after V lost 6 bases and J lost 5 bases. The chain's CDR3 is CASRSGTGSLETQYF. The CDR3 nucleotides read TGTGCCAGCAGGTCCGGGACAGGCTCTCTCGAGACCCAGTACTTC. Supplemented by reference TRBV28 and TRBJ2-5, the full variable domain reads DVKVTQSSRYLVKRTGEKVFLECVQDMDHENMFWYRQDPGLGLRLIYFSYDVKMKEKGDIPEGYSVSREKKERFSLILESASTNQTSMYLCASRSGTGSLETQYFGPGTRLLVL.

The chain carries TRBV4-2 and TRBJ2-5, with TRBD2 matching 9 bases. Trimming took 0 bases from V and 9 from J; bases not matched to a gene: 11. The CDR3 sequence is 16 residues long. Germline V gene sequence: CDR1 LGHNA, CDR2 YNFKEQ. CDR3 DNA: TGTGCCAGCAGCCAAGATTTGCTTAGCGGGGGATGGGCCCAGTACTTC. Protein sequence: CASSQDLLSGGWAQYF.

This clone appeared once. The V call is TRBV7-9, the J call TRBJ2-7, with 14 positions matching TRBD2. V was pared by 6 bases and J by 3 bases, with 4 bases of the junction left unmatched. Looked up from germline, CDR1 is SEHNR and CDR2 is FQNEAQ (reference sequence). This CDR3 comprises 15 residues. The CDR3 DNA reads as TGTGCCAGCAGATCGACTAGCGGGAGGGTCTACGAGCAGTACTTC. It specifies CASRSTSGRVYEQYF. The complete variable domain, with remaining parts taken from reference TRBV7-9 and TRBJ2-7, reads DTGVSQNPRHKITKRGQNVTFRCDPISEHNRLYWYRQTLGQGPEFLTYFQNEAQLEKSRLLSDRFSAERPKGSFSTLEIQRTEQGDSAMYLCASRSTSGRVYEQYFGPGTRLTVT.